In its sample, the clone carrying this TCR beta chain was seen once. The data were taken from a study of cytomegalovirus exposure and HLA in healthy donors. Method: immunoSEQ multiplex PCR; TCRdb's copy keeps in-frame clones and lacks some. The top ten clones hold roughly 2% of a sample with 200,000 or so clones, roughly 84% of them seen once. The germline V and J ends were trimmed by 0 bases and 2 bases, with 13 bases remaining between them. The CDR3 has 16 residues. Germline V gives CDR1 SGDLS, CDR2 YYNGEE. The chain combines TRBV9 with TRBJ2-3; no reliable D call. This receptor was taken from a woman aged 18 to 35 in good health and CMV-seropositive. The specimen was PBMCs. Here the CDR3 DNA reads TGTGCCAGCAGCGTAGGTTCCCTAGGATACACAGATACGCAGTATTTT. Translation gives CASSVGSLGYTDTQYF.